This entry describes one TCR beta chain. What it recognizes is unknown. The V end was cut by 8 bases, the J end by 4 bases, with 14 bases between. Germline-derived CDR1 and CDR2 are MDHEN and SYDVKM. This CDR3 has 13 residues. These data originate in a study of T cell repertoires in cytomegalovirus infection. Study background: Through public TCR beta signatures, both CMV infection and matching HLA type were indicated.

Notes on the study in general: Dominating the ex vivo response were TCR beta clonotypes that were CMV-specific and HLA-C-restricted.

One entry per CDR3 protein, called by TCRdb with MiXCR from the reads. The sample records 560,000 or so distinct CDR3 sequences, about 15% being singletons. The origin of this receptor is a human donor in good health (CMV status not recorded). Some clones in this sample may be carry-over from other donors' samples. Sequences were obtained from CD8+ T cells from PBMCs. The chain is built from TRBV28 and TRBJ2-5; D gene unclear. CDR3 loop: CASGTPRGETQYF. DNA for the CDR3: TGTGCCAGCGGAACCCCGCGCGGAGAGACCCAGTACTTC.